This TCR beta chain was sequenced for a study of cytomegalovirus exposure and HLA in healthy donors. Study in general: A prior analysis found 95 million to 140 million unique TCR beta sequences from 150 million to 200 million T cells. General study findings and limits: Rare TCR sequences predominated, though certain public TCRs were found in many donors. In a later analysis, DRB1 alleles had the most associated TCRs; HLA-C alleles the fewest.

This clone was detected only a few times. Its antigen is currently unknown. CDR3 length: 16 residues. With V trimmed by 8 bases and J by 6 bases, 14 bases remained unmatched. CDR1 is MNHEY and CDR2 is SMNVEV in the germline V gene (reference sequence). The PCR used 60 Vbeta and 13 Jbeta primers. The authors' processing: Unique TCR beta chains numbered about 80 million in a later analysis, with roughly 10 million shared. Libraries were prepared by immunoSEQ multiplex PCR; TCRdb keeps only in-frame clonotypes and omits some of them. That table supplies the V and J calls and clone size; D and trimming were determined from the DNA. The sample has around 55,000 clones; 65% to 80% are singletons.

The V call is TRBV27, the J call TRBJ2-3; 10 nucleotides align to TRBD2. The TCR sequence derives from a man in his forties in good health and CMV-seropositive. Input material: PBMCs. The CDR3 reads CASAPIERGGGDTQYF. In nucleotides, the CDR3 is TGTGCCAGCGCACCGATCGAGCGGGGGGGCGGGGATACGCAGTATTTT.